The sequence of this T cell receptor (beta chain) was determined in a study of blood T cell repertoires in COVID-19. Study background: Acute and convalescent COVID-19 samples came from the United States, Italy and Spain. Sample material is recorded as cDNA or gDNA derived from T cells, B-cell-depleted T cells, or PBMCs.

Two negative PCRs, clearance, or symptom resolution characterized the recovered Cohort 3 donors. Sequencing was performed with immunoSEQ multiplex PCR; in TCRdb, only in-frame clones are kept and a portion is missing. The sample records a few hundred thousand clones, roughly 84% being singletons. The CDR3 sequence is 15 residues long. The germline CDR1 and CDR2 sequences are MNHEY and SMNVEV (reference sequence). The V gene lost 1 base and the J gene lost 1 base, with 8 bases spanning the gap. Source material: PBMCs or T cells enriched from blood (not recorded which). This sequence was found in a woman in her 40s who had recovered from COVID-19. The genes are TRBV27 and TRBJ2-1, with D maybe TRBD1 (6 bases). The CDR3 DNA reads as TGTGCCAGCAGTTTATGGGGACAATCCTACAATGAGCAGTTCTTC. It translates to CASSLWGQSYNEQFF.